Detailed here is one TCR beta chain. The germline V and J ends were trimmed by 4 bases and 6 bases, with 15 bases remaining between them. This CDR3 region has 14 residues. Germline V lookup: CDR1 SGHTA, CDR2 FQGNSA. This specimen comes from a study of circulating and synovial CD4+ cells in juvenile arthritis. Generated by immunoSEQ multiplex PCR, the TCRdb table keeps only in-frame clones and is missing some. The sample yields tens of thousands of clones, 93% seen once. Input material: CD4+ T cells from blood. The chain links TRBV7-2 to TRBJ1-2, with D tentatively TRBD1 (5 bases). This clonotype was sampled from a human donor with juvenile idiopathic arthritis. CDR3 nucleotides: TGTGCCAGCAGCTGGGGCCAGGGCGGTAATGGCTACACCTTC. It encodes CASSWGQGGNGYTF.